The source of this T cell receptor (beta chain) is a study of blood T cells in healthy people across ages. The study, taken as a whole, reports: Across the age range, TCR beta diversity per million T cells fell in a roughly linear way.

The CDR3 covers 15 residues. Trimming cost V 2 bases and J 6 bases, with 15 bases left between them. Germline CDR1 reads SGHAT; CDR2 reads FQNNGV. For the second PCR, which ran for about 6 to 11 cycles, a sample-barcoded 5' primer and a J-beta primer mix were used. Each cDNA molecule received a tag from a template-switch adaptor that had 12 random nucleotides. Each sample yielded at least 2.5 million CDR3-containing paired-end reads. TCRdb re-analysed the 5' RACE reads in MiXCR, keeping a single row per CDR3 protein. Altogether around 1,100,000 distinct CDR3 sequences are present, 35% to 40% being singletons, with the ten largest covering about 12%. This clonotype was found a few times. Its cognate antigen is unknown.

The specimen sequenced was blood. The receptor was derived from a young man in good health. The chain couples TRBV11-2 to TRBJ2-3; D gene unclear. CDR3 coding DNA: TGTGCCAGCAGCTTAACGGGTGTGGGTCTGGATACGCAGTATTTT. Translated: CASSLTGVGLDTQYF.